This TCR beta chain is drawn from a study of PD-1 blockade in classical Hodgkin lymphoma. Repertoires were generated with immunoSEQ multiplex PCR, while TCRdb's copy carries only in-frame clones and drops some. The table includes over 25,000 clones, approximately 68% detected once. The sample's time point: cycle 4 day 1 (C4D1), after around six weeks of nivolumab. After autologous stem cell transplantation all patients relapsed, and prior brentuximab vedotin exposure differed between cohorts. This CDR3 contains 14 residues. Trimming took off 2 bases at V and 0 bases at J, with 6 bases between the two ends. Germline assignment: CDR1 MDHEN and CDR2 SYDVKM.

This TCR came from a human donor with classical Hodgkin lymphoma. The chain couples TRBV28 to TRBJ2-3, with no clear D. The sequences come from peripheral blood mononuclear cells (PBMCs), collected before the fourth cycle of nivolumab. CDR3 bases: TGTGCCAGCAGTTTAGTAAGGAGCACAGATACGCAGTATTTT. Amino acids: CASSLVRSTDTQYF. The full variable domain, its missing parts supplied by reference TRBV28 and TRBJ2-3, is DVKVTQSSRYLVKRTGEKVFLECVQDMDHENMFWYRQDPGLGLRLIYFSYDVKMKEKGDIPEGYSVSREKKERFSLILESASTNQTSMYLCASSLVRSTDTQYFGPGTRLTVL.